This T cell receptor beta chain comes out of a study of shared clonotypes between healthy human individuals. The study's findings and limits: Among a few donors, roughly 5% of naive CD4 clonotypes were found in common.

Naivety among CD8 cells was defined by CD45RO negativity and positive CCR7 selection, thereby excluding terminally differentiated effector memory CD45RA+ cells. Comment on this clone: What it recognizes is unknown.

The germline gives CDR1 MGHRA, CDR2 YSYEKL. The CDR3 extends over 17 amino acids. Trimming took 2 bases from V and 5 from J, leaving 21 bases between them. An assay was performed, and its level was deep. Libraries were prepared by immunoSEQ multiplex PCR; TCRdb keeps only in-frame clonotypes and omits some of them. In the table there are around 2,000,000 clones, about 94% of which are singletons. Sequencing used naive CD8+ T cells sorted from blood. This TCR derives from a man aged 18 to 29 in good health. The chain uses TRBV4-1 and TRBJ1-1; D is perhaps TRBD1 (5 bases). CDR3 amino acids: CASSQILVWGAETEAFF. In DNA form, the CDR3 reads TGCGCCAGCAGCCAAATTTTAGTCTGGGGCGCAGAAACTGAAGCTTTCTTT.